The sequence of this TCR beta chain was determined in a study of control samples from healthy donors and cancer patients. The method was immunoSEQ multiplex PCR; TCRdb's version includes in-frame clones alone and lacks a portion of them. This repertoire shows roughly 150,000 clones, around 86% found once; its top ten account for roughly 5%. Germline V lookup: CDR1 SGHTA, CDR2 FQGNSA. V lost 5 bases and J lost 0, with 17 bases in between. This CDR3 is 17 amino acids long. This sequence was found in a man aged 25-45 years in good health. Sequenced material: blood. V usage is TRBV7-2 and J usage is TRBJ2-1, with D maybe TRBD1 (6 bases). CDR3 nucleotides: TGTGCCAGCAGCCGGACAGCCACCTCGAGCTCCTACAATGAGCAGTTCTTC. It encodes CASSRTATSSSYNEQFF.